This record covers a single T cell receptor beta chain. The antigen is not known. At the DNA level, this CDR3 is encoded by other sequences in the same sample as well. Expressed TCRB transcripts got sequenced, as all isolated RNA was reverse transcribed. Clones were sequenced by immunoSEQ multiplex PCR, and TCRdb holds only the in-frame ones, with some missing. The sample holds about 700,000 clones, about an eighth seen once. This CDR3 spans 15 amino acids. The V end lost 0 bases, the J end lost 2 bases, and 8 bases lay between the germline ends. Germline CDR1 SGDLS, CDR2 YYNGEE. The data derive from a study of beta chain features in type 1 diabetes. General observations from the study: The question of HLA type influencing TCRB rearrangement was one that remained unresolved here. Across all four CD4+ subsets, people with type 1 diabetes showed modestly shorter TCRB CDR3s. In type 1 diabetes patients, VDJ junctions had fewer insertions; deletions at these junctions were more frequent.

Every single donor gave one heparinised blood draw, and these averaged roughly 0.11 L. Populations isolated by sorting all had purity greater than 98%. This chain links TRBV9 with TRBJ2-2; D gene ambiguous. The receptor's source is a man aged 18 to 29 with type 1 diabetes. Material for sequencing was naive CD4+ T cells from blood. This chain's CDR3 is CASSVGGTNTGELFF. CDR3 DNA: TGTGCCAGCAGCGTAGGCGGTACCAACACCGGGGAGCTGTTTTTT.